These 6 T cell receptor beta chains came from one sample sequenced in a study of T cells in Graves' hyperthyroidism and ophthalmopathy. Amplification yielded TCR beta CDR3 regions, with RNA transcripts as the source. First-round RT-PCR of the TCR CDR3 relied on the HTBI primer set. One entry per CDR3 protein, called by TCRdb with MiXCR from the multiplex PCR reads. The sample yields fewer than 500,000 distinct CDR3 sequences, under 15% seen once. The specimen was blood. Source of these receptors: a man aged 18 to 30 with Graves' ophthalmopathy.

With regard to this clonotype: A much bigger clone sits one base away, suggesting this may be a read error. The chain carries TRBV30 and TRBJ2-5; TRBD2 is a possible D gene (5 bases). V lost 3 bases, J lost 6 bases, and 17 bases lay in between. In germline, CDR1 is GTSNPN, CDR2 SVGIG (reference sequence). The CDR3 has 14 residues. CDR3 in amino acids: CAWSLRWERKTQYF. Here the CDR3 DNA reads TGTGCCTGGAGCCTCCGGTGGGAGCGAAAGACCCAGTACTTC.

A word on this clonotype: One base away lies a much larger clone, so this may be a sequencing read error. This sequence joins TRBV6-1 and TRBJ2-3; D may be TRBD2 (6 bases). CDR1 and CDR2 (germline): MNHNS, SASEGT. This CDR3 region has 18 residues. Written as DNA, the CDR3 is TGTGCCGGCAGTGAAGTGATGTTCGGAGGGGCTGAAACAGATACGCAGTATTTT. Its protein is CAGSEVMFGGAETDTQYF.

The V call is TRBV5-1, the J call TRBJ2-5, with unresolved D. The V end was cut by 2 bases, the J end by 2 bases, with 10 bases between. The CDR3 runs 14 residues. Germline V gene data show CDR1 as SGHRS and CDR2 as YFSETQ. CDR3 loop: CASSLRAAQETQYF. The CDR3 DNA reads as TGCGCCAGCAGCTTACGGGCAGCTCAAGAGACCCAGTACTTC.

This clonotype was found many times. The chain uses TRBV4-2 and TRBJ2-3; 10 bases are a match to TRBD2. V shed 0 bases, J shed 6 bases, and the junction held 9 bases outside the gene matches. This CDR3 is built from 17 residues. Germline assignment: CDR1 LGHNA and CDR2 YNFKEQ. The CDR3 loop is CASSQEGGLSGGDTQYF. CDR3 coding DNA: TGTGCCAGCAGCCAAGAGGGAGGGCTTAGCGGGGGGGATACGCAGTATTTT.

There are many counts of this clonotype. The chain carries TRBV20-1 and TRBJ1-3; D unresolved. Trimming stripped 0 bases from V and 0 bases from J, with 12 bases between. The length of the CDR3 is 16 residues. Germline CDR1 reads DFQATT; CDR2 reads SNEGSKA (reference sequence). The CDR3 loop is CSARDLGSYSGNTIYF. CDR3 coding DNA: TGCAGTGCTAGAGATCTCGGCTCCTACTCTGGAAACACCATATATTTT.

This clonotype occurred many times. The rearrangement joins TRBV28 to TRBJ2-7; D is unresolved. V was clipped by 7 bases and J by 7 bases, with 20 bases between them. CDR3 length equals 14 residues. Germline V gene lookup returns CDR1 MDHEN and CDR2 SYDVKM. CDR3: CASKVGLSPWEQYF. The CDR3 DNA sequence: TGTGCCAGCAAGGTGGGGTTGTCACCCTGGGAGCAGTACTTC.